The 18 T cell receptor beta chains below come from one sample, sequenced in a study of cytomegalovirus exposure and HLA in healthy donors. This PCR relied on a set of 60 Vbeta primers and 13 Jbeta primers. The table came from immunoSEQ multiplex PCR; TCRdb's copy has only in-frame clones and leaves some out. The sample carries about 190,000 clones, roughly 77% recorded once. The sequencing sample was made of PBMCs. These receptors all come from a man aged 25-45 years in good health and CMV-seropositive.

The J gene is TRBJ1-1, the V gene TRBV20-1; no firm D call. The CDR3 covers 11 residues. The V end lost 5 bases, the J end lost 11 bases, and 15 bases lay between the germline ends. The germline CDR1 and CDR2 sequences are DFQATT and SNEGSKA (reference sequence). Here the CDR3 reads CSAGPGGEAFF. In DNA, the CDR3 is TGCAGTGCTGGACCGGGAGGTGAGGCTTTCTTT.

V and J are TRBV27 and TRBJ1-5, with a tentative D call TRBD1 (6 bases). Germline V gives CDR1 MNHEY, CDR2 SMNVEV (reference sequence). CDR3 length: 14 residues. The V and J ends lost 2 bases and 5 bases respectively, with 10 bases between them. The CDR3 protein is CASSLEQGYQPQHF. The CDR3 nucleotides are TGTGCCAGCAGTTTAGAACAGGGCTATCAGCCCCAGCATTTT.

This sequence joins TRBV27 and TRBJ2-7, with D tentatively TRBD2 (5 bases). Germline lookup yields CDR1 MNHEY and CDR2 SMNVEV (reference sequence). The CDR3 is 14 amino acids. Trimming removed 5 bases at V and 4 bases at J, with 15 bases between. The CDR3 reads CASSAGLAIYEQYF. The CDR3 DNA is TGTGCCAGCAGTGCCGGACTGGCGATTTACGAGCAGTACTTC.

The J gene is TRBJ2-5, the V gene TRBV14; D is unclear. The CDR3 sequence is 14 residues long. Trimming took 2 bases from V and 2 from J, leaving 9 bases between them. CDR1 is SGHDN, CDR2 FVKESK, per germline. The CDR3: CASSQLLIQETQYF. In nucleotides, the CDR3 is TGTGCCAGCAGCCAACTACTGATACAAGAGACCCAGTACTTC.

This clone was seen a few times. The chain links TRBV7-8 to TRBJ1-4; 8 bases line up with TRBD1. The CDR3 loop spans 14 amino acids. Losses at the gene ends were 3 bases for V and 7 bases for J; bases not matched to a gene: 4. Per the germline V gene, CDR1 is SGHVS and CDR2 is FQNEAQ. Here the CDR3 DNA reads TGTGCCAGCAGCTTGATGGACAGGGTTGAAAAACTGTTTTTT. It yields the protein CASSLMDRVEKLFF.

A few counts support this clone. The rearrangement links TRBV30 to TRBJ1-4, with TRBD1 matching over 7 bases. Losses at the gene ends were 3 bases for V and 5 bases for J; bases not matched to a gene: 3. Per germline, CDR1 GTSNPN and CDR2 SVGIG (reference sequence). The CDR3 has 13 residues. In nucleotides, the CDR3 is TGTGCCTGGAGCGAGACAGGGAATGAAAAACTGTTTTTT. Residues: CAWSETGNEKLFF.

V is TRBV19 and J is TRBJ2-3; D uncertain. The CDR3 sequence is 14 residues long. V lost 0 bases, J lost 2 bases, and 6 bases lay in between. CDR1 and CDR2 from the germline V gene are LNHDA and SQIVND (reference sequence). The CDR3 spells CASSIEDTTDTQYF. The CDR3, as DNA: TGTGCCAGTAGTATAGAAGACACCACAGATACGCAGTATTTT.

V gene TRBV19 combines with J gene TRBJ1-2; D perhaps matches TRBD1 (5 bases). Germline CDR1 LNHDA, CDR2 SQIVND (reference sequence). Deletions cut 3 bases from V and 5 bases from J, with 16 bases between. This CDR3 contains 15 residues. The CDR3 loop reads CASSMVGQSTYGYTF. The CDR3 DNA sequence: TGTGCCAGTAGTATGGTGGGGCAGTCAACTTATGGCTACACCTTC. Full variable domain (outside the CDR3, taken from reference TRBV19 and TRBJ1-2): DGGITQSPKYLFRKEGQNVTLSCEQNLNHDAMYWYRQDPGQGLRLIYYSQIVNDFQKGDIAEGYSVSREKKESFPLTVTSAQKNPTAFYLCASSMVGQSTYGYTFGSGTRLTVV.

The chain uses TRBV27 and TRBJ2-1; 13 bases map to TRBD2. This CDR3 has 14 amino acids. The V gene's germline CDR1 is MNHEY and CDR2 SMNVEV (reference sequence). Trimming at V came to 8 bases and at J to 13 bases, leaving 11 bases not matched to a gene. The CDR3 DNA sequence: TGTGCCAGCGGGAGTGGACTAGCGGGAGTGGTCCAGTTCTTC. Amino acids: CASGSGLAGVVQFF.

The chain has TRBV27 and TRBJ1-5; the match to TRBD1 covers 8 bases. This CDR3 is 18 amino acids long. V shed 6 bases and J 2 bases; nucleotides not matched to a gene: 15. The germline V gene has CDR1 MNHEY and CDR2 SMNVEV (reference sequence). In DNA, the CDR3 is TGTGCCAGCAGCCACGGACTCTGCGTACAGGGGGGCAATCAGCCCCAGCATTTT. Protein sequence: CASSHGLCVQGGNQPQHF.

The chain has TRBV30 and TRBJ1-2; D gene unclear. The CDR3 extends over 12 amino acids. From germline, CDR1 is GTSNPN and CDR2 SVGIG (reference sequence). Trimming left V 1 base short and J 7 bases short, with 10 bases between. The CDR3 DNA reads as TGTGCCTGGAGTGCCCCGGGAGGTGGCTACACCTTC. Residues: CAWSAPGGGYTF. Together with reference TRBV30 and TRBJ1-2, the CDR3 gives the full variable domain: SQTIHQWPATLVQPVGSPLSLECTVEGTSNPNLYWYRQAAGRGLQLLFYSVGIGQISSEVPQNLSASRPQDRQFILSSKKLLLSDSGFYLCAWSAPGGGYTFGSGTRLTVV.

The chain uses TRBV18 and TRBJ2-7, with TRBD1 identical over 10 bases. CDR1 is KGHSH and CDR2 is LQKENI in the germline V gene. The J segment lost 1 base and the V segment lost 4 bases, leaving 1 base of the junction unmatched. The CDR3 totals 14 residues. The CDR3 loop reads CASSQGQGSYEQYF. The CDR3 DNA follows: TGTGCCAGCTCACAGGGACAGGGGTCCTACGAGCAGTACTTC.

The chain joins TRBV29-1 to TRBJ2-2; 8 nucleotides line up with TRBD2. This CDR3 spans 13 amino acids. V lost 6 bases and J lost 6; bases outside the gene matches: 6. CDR1 SQVTM and CDR2 ANQGSEA come from the germline V gene. The CDR3 nucleotides read TGCAGCGTCGGGGGGGGGCGGTCCGGGGAGCTGTTTTTT. The encoded protein is CSVGGGRSGELFF.

The chain joins TRBV30 to TRBJ2-1; 11 bases are shared with TRBD2. This CDR3 is built from 14 residues. CDR1 and CDR2 from the germline V gene are GTSNPN and SVGIG (reference sequence). J lost 9 bases, V lost 1 base, and 5 bases had no gene match. CDR3 protein: CAWSGLLAGGEQFF. As DNA, the CDR3 is TGTGCCTGGAGTGGCCTCCTAGCGGGAGGTGAGCAGTTCTTC.

This chain connects TRBV6-5 to TRBJ2-5, with D hard to call. Germline V CDR1 and CDR2: MNHEY, SVGAGI. The CDR3 has 13 residues. V lost 6 bases and J lost 7, with 15 bases in between. This chain's CDR3 is CASRPSNIGTQYF. Written as DNA, the CDR3 is TGTGCCAGCAGACCCTCTAATATCGGGACCCAGTACTTC.

The chain couples TRBV11-3 to TRBJ2-5; D is unclear. The J call may be incorrect, as the DNA end agrees better with TRBJ2-7. This CDR3 has 16 residues. In germline, CDR1 is SGHNT, CDR2 YENEEA. Written as DNA, the CDR3 is TGTGCCAGCAGCTTAGATCGGATGACAAGCTCCTACGAGCAGTACTTC. It yields the protein CASSLDRMTSSYEQYF.

The chain joins TRBV25-1 to TRBJ2-5; 7 bases are a match to TRBD2. The DNA end lines up better with TRBJ2-7; the J call may be wrong. CDR1 and CDR2 from the germline V gene are MGHDK and SYGVNS. This CDR3 spans 11 amino acids. The DNA for the CDR3 is TGTGCCAGCAGGGGGGGGGTCGAGCAGTACTTC. It codes for CASRGGVEQYF.

Only a few counts were recorded for this clone. The chain links TRBV30 to TRBJ2-5, with 7 positions matching TRBD2. Germline CDR1 and CDR2: GTSNPN and SVGIG (reference sequence). J gave up 9 bases and V 0 bases, and 7 bases lay outside the gene matches. The CDR3 is 13 amino acids. The CDR3 loop is CAWSVRTAGAQYF. As DNA, the CDR3 is TGTGCCTGGAGTGTACGGACGGCGGGGGCCCAGTACTTC.